The T cell receptor (beta chain) under discussion was sequenced for a study of T cell responses to AZD1222 COVID-19 vaccine. For this clone: Antigen: not known.

Sequencing used immunoSEQ multiplex PCR; TCRdb keeps in-frame clones, though not all of them. Among about 110,000 clones listed, about 85% were seen once. Notes on the study in general: Donors in the cohort were predominantly white British and more often female, and clonal diversity was possibly underestimated. The study reported that nearly half of spike-specific TCRs target unmutated variant regions.

Germline assignment: CDR1 SGHDN and CDR2 FVKESK. CDR3 length equals 14 residues. Trimming left V 6 bases short and J 1 base short, with 7 bases between. The specimen was peripheral blood, collected 28 days after the second AZD1222 dose. The TCR originated in an adult who received the AZD1222 COVID-19 vaccine. The chain combines TRBV14 with TRBJ1-6, with D perhaps matching TRBD1 (6 bases). The DNA of the CDR3 is TGTGCCAGCAGAGGGGGGTCCTATAATTCACCCCTCCACTTT. This translates into CASRGGSYNSPLHF.